This is a list of T cell receptor beta chains from one sample in a study of breast tumors, draining lymph nodes, adjacent tissues. Via MiXCR, TCRdb re-called the multiplex PCR reads, giving one row per CDR3 protein. The sample consists of some 170,000 distinct CDR3 sequences, more than 25% of them appearing once. The sequencing sample was made of axillary lymph node tissue. Every receptor here comes from a female donor with breast cancer. Some clones in this sample may be carry-over from other donors' samples. CDR3s include the opening cysteine and the closing phenylalanine or tryptophan. Each record gives: J gene, V gene, clone size, D gene, CDR3 protein, CDR3 DNA. The D gene is left open where the match is weak. Size is omitted from some rows. Given values are once, few, many or a class for expanded clones.

J gene: TRBJ2-1
V gene: TRBV2
clone size: many
D gene: .
CDR3 protein: CASSILNEQFF
CDR3 DNA: TGTGCCAGCAGTATTCTCAATGAGCAGTTCTTC

J gene: TRBJ1-2
V gene: TRBV4-1
clone size: .
D gene: TRBD1
CDR3 protein: CASSQVVQGRGNYGYTF
CDR3 DNA: TGCGCCAGCAGCCAAGTCGTACAGGGGAGAGGAAACTATGGCTACACCTTC

J gene: TRBJ2-1
V gene: TRBV6-6
clone size: .
D gene: TRBD1
CDR3 protein: CASSHSMGQGDNEQFF
CDR3 DNA: TGTGCCAGCAGTCACTCCATGGGACAGGGGGATAATGAGCAGTTCTTC

J gene: TRBJ2-7
V gene: TRBV28
clone size: many
D gene: .
CDR3 protein: CASSAAPGELENGEYF
CDR3 DNA: TGTGCCAGCAGTGCAGCGCCGGGAGAACTCGAAAATGGGGAGTACTTC

J gene: TRBJ1-5
V gene: TRBV6-5
clone size: many
D gene: TRBD1
CDR3 protein: CASSPGTGHQPQHF
CDR3 DNA: TGTGCCAGCAGCCCCGGGACAGGGCATCAGCCCCAGCATTTT

J gene: TRBJ2-7
V gene: TRBV20-1
clone size: many
D gene: .
CDR3 protein: CSARRSAQQYF
CDR3 DNA: TGCAGTGCTAGACGGTCGGCCCAGCAGTACTTC

J gene: TRBJ2-7
V gene: TRBV2
clone size: many
D gene: .
CDR3 protein: CASRLGGRYEQYF
CDR3 DNA: TGTGCCAGCAGACTCGGGGGCCGCTACGAGCAGTACTTC

J gene: TRBJ1-3
V gene: TRBV30
clone size: many
D gene: .
CDR3 protein: CAWSALGGLSGNTIYF
CDR3 DNA: TGTGCCTGGAGTGCCCTTGGGGGACTCTCTGGAAACACCATATATTTT

J gene: TRBJ2-7
V gene: TRBV30
clone size: many
D gene: .
CDR3 protein: CAWSARGRQYF
CDR3 DNA: TGTGCCTGGAGTGCCCGGGGGCGGCAGTACTTC

J gene: TRBJ2-1
V gene: TRBV5-1
clone size: .
D gene: .
CDR3 protein: CASSLVAGRAYEQLF
CDR3 DNA: TGCGCCAGCAGCTTGGTGGCGGGAAGGGCCTACGAGCAGCTCTTC

J gene: TRBJ1-4
V gene: TRBV20-1
clone size: many
D gene: .
CDR3 protein: CSARDLLSVRDLNEKLFF
CDR3 DNA: TGCAGTGCTAGAGATCTGTTATCAGTACGGGACTTGAATGAAAAACTGTTTTTT

J gene: TRBJ2-3
V gene: TRBV29-1
clone size: .
D gene: .
CDR3 protein: CSLSRGRTDTQYF
CDR3 DNA: TGCAGCTTGTCCAGGGGAAGGACAGATACGCAGTATTTT

J gene: TRBJ2-7
V gene: TRBV7-9
clone size: many
D gene: .
CDR3 protein: CASSLQAYEQYF
CDR3 DNA: TGTGCCAGCAGCCTGCAGGCCTACGAGCAGTACTTC

J gene: TRBJ2-7
V gene: TRBV7-8
clone size: many
D gene: .
CDR3 protein: CASSLGLLLEQYF
CDR3 DNA: TGTGCCAGCAGCCTGGGACTCCTTTTAGAGCAGTACTTC

J gene: TRBJ1-1
V gene: TRBV5-1
clone size: few
D gene: .
CDR3 protein: CASSLGSVGDEAFF
CDR3 DNA: TGCGCCAGCAGCTTGGGGTCGGTGGGGGATGAAGCTTTCTTT

J gene: TRBJ2-3
V gene: TRBV18
clone size: many
D gene: .
CDR3 protein: CASSPRTSSTDTQYF
CDR3 DNA: TGTGCCAGCTCACCACGGACCAGTAGCACAGATACGCAGTATTTT

J gene: TRBJ1-2
V gene: TRBV3-1
clone size: many
D gene: .
CDR3 protein: CASSQGGGLNYGYTF
CDR3 DNA: TGTGCCAGCAGCCAAGGTGGAGGCTTGAACTATGGCTACACCTTC

J gene: TRBJ2-3
V gene: TRBV5-1
clone size: .
D gene: .
CDR3 protein: CASSSGGGNNEQYF
CDR3 DNA: TGCGCCAGCAGCTCGGGGGGCGGGAACAATGAGCAGTATTTT

J gene: TRBJ1-6
V gene: TRBV6-5
clone size: .
D gene: TRBD1
CDR3 protein: CASSYGTGRWIGSLHF
CDR3 DNA: TGTGCCAGCAGTTACGGGACAGGGCGGTGGATTGGGTCCCTCCACTTT

J gene: TRBJ2-6
V gene: TRBV18
clone size: many
D gene: .
CDR3 protein: CASSPNGLGSGANVLTF
CDR3 DNA: TGTGCCAGCTCACCGAACGGGTTAGGCTCTGGGGCCAACGTCCTGACTTTC

J gene: TRBJ1-6
V gene: TRBV14
clone size: .
D gene: .
CDR3 protein: CASSQVDNSYNSPLHF
CDR3 DNA: TGTGCCAGCAGCCAAGTGGACAACTCCTATAATTCACCCCTCCACTTT

J gene: TRBJ2-5
V gene: TRBV6-2/TRBV6-3
clone size: many
D gene: .
CDR3 protein: CASRPGWTVPVGPTQETQYF
CDR3 DNA: TGTGCCAGCCGACCGGGCTGGACAGTCCCTGTCGGACCCACACAGGAGACCCAGTACTTC

J gene: TRBJ2-7
V gene: TRBV6-1
clone size: many
D gene: .
CDR3 protein: CASSARTQASGEQYF
CDR3 DNA: TGTGCCAGCAGTGCCAGGACCCAAGCGTCGGGCGAGCAGTACTTC

J gene: TRBJ2-3
V gene: TRBV6-2/TRBV6-3
clone size: .
D gene: .
CDR3 protein: CASRHAGGTDTQYF
CDR3 DNA: TGTGCCAGCAGGCACGCTGGGGGCACAGATACGCAGTATTTT

J gene: TRBJ2-7
V gene: TRBV29-1
clone size: many
D gene: .
CDR3 protein: CSVVGPGQLYEQYF
CDR3 DNA: TGCAGCGTTGTTGGTCCGGGCCAGCTCTACGAGCAGTACTTC

J gene: TRBJ2-3
V gene: TRBV20-1
clone size: .
D gene: TRBD2
CDR3 protein: CSGSGTSGGHTDTQYF
CDR3 DNA: TGCAGTGGTTCCGGGACTAGCGGGGGGCACACAGATACGCAGTACTTT

J gene: TRBJ1-2
V gene: TRBV25-1
clone size: .
D gene: .
CDR3 protein: CASSECFLAIFLCANYGYTF
CDR3 DNA: TGTGCCAGCAGTGAATGCTTCCTGGCTATATTCTTATGTGCTAACTATGGCTACACCTTC